This T cell receptor beta chain was sequenced during a study of blood T cell repertoires in COVID-19. Looking at the study overall: Material from acute and convalescent COVID-19 was sourced from the United States, Italy and Spain.

In the authors' methods: Estimation of nucleated cell counts relied on the amplification of reference gene primers. Sequencing was performed with immunoSEQ multiplex PCR; in TCRdb, only in-frame clones are kept and a portion is missing. V and J calls and clone size are as listed in that table; D and trimming were resolved from the DNA. The top ten clones hold 11% to 15% of a sample with about 34,000 clones, around 90% of them seen once. The CDR3 spans 16 residues. Losses at the gene ends were 2 bases for V and 6 bases for J; bases not matched to a gene: 8. CDR1 is MNHEY, CDR2 SMNVEV, per germline (reference sequence).

This sequence originates from a man in his 60s with active COVID-19. This sequence joins TRBV27 and TRBJ2-7; 12 bases match TRBD1. The sequenced sample consisted of peripheral blood. DNA of the CDR3: TGTGCCAGCAGTTTAGTGGGGACAGGGGGCGTTCGCGAGCAGTACTTC. It codes for CASSLVGTGGVREQYF.